This TCR beta chain was obtained from a study of T cell responses to AZD1222 COVID-19 vaccine. This clone came up once. Its antigen is unidentified. Study-level points and caveats: Per reports, nearly half of all spike-specific TCRs target regions that are unmutated in variants. The repertoires were collected only after the peak T cell response.

The CDR3 totals 13 residues. The germline CDR1 and CDR2 sequences are MNHNY and SVGAGI (reference sequence). J lost 6 bases, V lost 5 bases, and 5 bases had no gene match. Clones were sequenced by immunoSEQ multiplex PCR, and TCRdb holds only the in-frame ones, with some missing. Of 130,000 or so clones in the sample, less than 90% were seen once. The sample consisted of peripheral blood, taken on day 0 of AZD1222 vaccination. The receptor's source is an adult in good health. The chain has TRBV6-6 and TRBJ1-1, with 8 positions matching TRBD1. The CDR3 region has the DNA TGTGCCAGCAGTGCACTACAGGGGGCTGAAGCTTTCTTT. Translated, it gives CASSALQGAEAFF.